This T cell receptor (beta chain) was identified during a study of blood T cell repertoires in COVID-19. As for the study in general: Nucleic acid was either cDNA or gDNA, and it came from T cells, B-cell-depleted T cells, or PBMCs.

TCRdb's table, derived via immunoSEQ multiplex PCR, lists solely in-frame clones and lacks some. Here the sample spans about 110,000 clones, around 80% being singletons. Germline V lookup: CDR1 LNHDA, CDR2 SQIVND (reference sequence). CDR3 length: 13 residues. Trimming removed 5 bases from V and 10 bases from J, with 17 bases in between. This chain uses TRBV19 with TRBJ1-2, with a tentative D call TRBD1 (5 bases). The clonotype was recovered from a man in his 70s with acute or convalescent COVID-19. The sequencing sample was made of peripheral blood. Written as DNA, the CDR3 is TGTGCCAGTAGTGGTTTTGGGCAGGGCGTCTACACCTTC. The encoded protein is CASSGFGQGVYTF. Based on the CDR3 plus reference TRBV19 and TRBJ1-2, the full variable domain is DGGITQSPKYLFRKEGQNVTLSCEQNLNHDAMYWYRQDPGQGLRLIYYSQIVNDFQKGDIAEGYSVSREKKESFPLTVTSAQKNPTAFYLCASSGFGQGVYTFGSGTRLTVV.